This record covers a single T cell receptor (beta chain). TCRdb's copy holds only in-frame clones and misses some; the assay was immunoSEQ multiplex PCR. The repertoire has 72,000 or so clones, roughly 95% of them found once; the top ten carry approximately 0.035%. This CDR3 contains 19 residues. Germline CDR1 and CDR2: ENHRY and SYGVKD. J was trimmed by 5 bases and V by 2 bases; bases with no gene match: 11. The data were obtained in a study of shared T cell receptors in the human thymus. V usage is TRBV10-3 and J usage is TRBJ1-6; 11 nucleotides match TRBD1. Sequenced input: thymocytes. The receptor's source is a human donor. DNA for the CDR3: TGTGCCATCAGTGAGGGGTGGGACAGGGGGATAAGACATAATTCACCCCTCCACTTT. It codes for CAISEGWDRGIRHNSPLHF.